This T cell receptor beta chain was recorded in a study of cytomegalovirus exposure and HLA in healthy donors. Germline V gives CDR1 MNHEY, CDR2 SVGAGI. The length of the CDR3 is 15 residues. PCR used 60 Vbeta primers and 13 Jbeta primers. Original processing methods: There were around 78 million unique TCR beta chains by a later count, and around 10 million of them were shared. The assay was immunoSEQ multiplex PCR, and TCRdb's table has in-frame clones only and misses some. The V and J calls and clone size are taken from that table; D and trimming were inferred from the DNA. Of 90,000 or so clones detected, less than 80% appear once; the ten largest clones hold approximately 3%.

J is TRBJ2-5 and V is TRBV6-5, with 10 bases matching TRBD2. The better agreement between TRBJ2-7 and the DNA end casts doubt on the J call. The specimen sequenced was PBMCs. The clonotype comes from a woman aged 40 to 49 in good health and CMV-seronegative. This CDR3 reads CASSPLAGASYEQYF. The CDR3 DNA reads as TGTGCCAGCAGTCCTCTAGCGGGAGCCTCCTACGAGCAGTACTTC.